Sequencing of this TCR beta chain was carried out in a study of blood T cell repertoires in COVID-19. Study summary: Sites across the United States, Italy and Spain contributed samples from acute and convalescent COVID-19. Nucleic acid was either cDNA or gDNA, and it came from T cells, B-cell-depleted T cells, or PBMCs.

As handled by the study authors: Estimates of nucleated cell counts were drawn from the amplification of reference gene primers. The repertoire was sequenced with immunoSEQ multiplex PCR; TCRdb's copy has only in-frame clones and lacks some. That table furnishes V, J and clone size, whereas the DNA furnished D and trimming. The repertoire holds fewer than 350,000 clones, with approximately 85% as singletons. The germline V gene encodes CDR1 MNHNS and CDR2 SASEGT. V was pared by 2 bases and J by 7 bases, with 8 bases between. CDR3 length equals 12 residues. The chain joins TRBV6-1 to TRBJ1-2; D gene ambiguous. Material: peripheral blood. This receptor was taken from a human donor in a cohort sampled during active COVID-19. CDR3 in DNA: TGTGCCAGCAGTGAATCGGGGTTTGGCTACACCTTC. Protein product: CASSESGFGYTF.